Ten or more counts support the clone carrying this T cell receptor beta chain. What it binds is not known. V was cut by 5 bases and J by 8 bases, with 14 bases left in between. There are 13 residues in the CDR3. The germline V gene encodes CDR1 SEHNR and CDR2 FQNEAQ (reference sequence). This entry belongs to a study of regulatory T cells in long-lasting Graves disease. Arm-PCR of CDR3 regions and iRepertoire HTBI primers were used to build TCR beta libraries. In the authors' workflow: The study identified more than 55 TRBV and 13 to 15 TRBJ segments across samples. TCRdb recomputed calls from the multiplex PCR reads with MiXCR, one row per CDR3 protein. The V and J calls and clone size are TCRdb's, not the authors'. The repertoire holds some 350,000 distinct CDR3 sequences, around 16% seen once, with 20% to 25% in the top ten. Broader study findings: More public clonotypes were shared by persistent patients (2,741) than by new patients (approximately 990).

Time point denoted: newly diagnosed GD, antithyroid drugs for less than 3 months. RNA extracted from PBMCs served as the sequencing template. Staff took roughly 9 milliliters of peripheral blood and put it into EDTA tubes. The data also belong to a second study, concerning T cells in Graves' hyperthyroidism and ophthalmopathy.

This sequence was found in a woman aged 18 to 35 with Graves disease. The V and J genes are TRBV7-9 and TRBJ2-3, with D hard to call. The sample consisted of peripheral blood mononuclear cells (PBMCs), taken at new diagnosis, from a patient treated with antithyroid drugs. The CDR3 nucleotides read TGTGCCAGCAGCCCGTCCGGCTTTGGTACGCAGTATTTT. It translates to CASSPSGFGTQYF.